This T cell receptor (beta chain) is from a study of cytomegalovirus exposure and HLA in healthy donors. The primer mix had 60 Vbeta and 13 Jbeta primers. Here immunoSEQ multiplex PCR was the method, and the copy in TCRdb shows in-frame clones only, minus some. This sample has more than 110,000 clones, with 70% found just once. The sample was PBMCs. The origin of this receptor is a woman in her 30s in good health and CMV-seronegative.

The CDR3 region has the DNA TGTGCCAGCAGCGTAGAGACTAGCGGGAGGGGTTACAATGAGCAGTTCTTC. This gives the protein CASSVETSGRGYNEQFF. This chain joins TRBV9 and TRBJ2-1, with TRBD2 matching 14 bases. This CDR3 has 17 amino acids. V trimming: 0 bases; J trimming: 4 bases; junction bases outside the gene matches: 3. Per the germline V gene, CDR1 is SGDLS and CDR2 is YYNGEE.